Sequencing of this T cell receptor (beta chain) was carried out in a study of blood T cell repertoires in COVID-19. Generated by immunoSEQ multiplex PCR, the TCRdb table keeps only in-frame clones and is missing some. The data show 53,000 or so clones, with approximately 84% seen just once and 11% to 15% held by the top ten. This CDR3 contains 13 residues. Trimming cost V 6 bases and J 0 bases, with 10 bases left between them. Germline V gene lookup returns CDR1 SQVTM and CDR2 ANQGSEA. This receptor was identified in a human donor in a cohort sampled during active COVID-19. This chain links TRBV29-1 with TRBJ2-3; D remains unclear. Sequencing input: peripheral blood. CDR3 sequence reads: CSVRDSSTDTQYF. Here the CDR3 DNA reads TGCAGCGTCCGCGATTCTAGCACAGATACGCAGTATTTT.